These T cell receptor beta chains were read from a single sample in a study of identical twins. TCRdb ran MiXCR on the 5' RACE reads and lists one entry per CDR3 protein. This sample has approximately 690,000 distinct CDR3 sequences; over 5% occur once, and the top ten carry 1.5% to 2%. Sequencing used naive T cells sorted from blood. These receptors originate from a man aged 18 to 29 in good health. Each CDR3 is given with its conserved first and last residue. Each record gives: CDR3 length, J gene, clone size, D gene, V gene, CDR3 DNA, CDR3 protein. A D gene is named only where the DNA matches it firmly. Size is omitted from some rows. Given values are once, few, many or a class for expanded clones.

cdr3_length: 10; j_call: TRBJ1-1; clone_size: many; d_call: -; v_call: TRBV29-1; cdr3_nt: TGCAGCGTTGAACAGGGGCAGGGTTTCTTT; cdr3_aa: CSVEQGQGFF
cdr3_length: 15; j_call: TRBJ2-1; clone_size: -; d_call: TRBD2; v_call: TRBV24-1; cdr3_nt: TGTGCCACCAGTAAAGGAGCGGGAGCCTACTATGAGCAGATCTTC; cdr3_aa: CATSKGAGAYYEQIF
cdr3_length: 15; j_call: TRBJ2-5; clone_size: many; d_call: TRBD2; v_call: TRBV18; cdr3_nt: TGTGCCAGCTCACGCCAGACTAGCGGGCAAGAGACCCAGTACTTC; cdr3_aa: CASSRQTSGQETQYF
cdr3_length: 15; j_call: TRBJ2-7; clone_size: many; d_call: TRBD2; v_call: TRBV20-1; cdr3_nt: TGCAGTGCTCCCCCGGCACCGGGAGGGTCCTACGAGCAGTACTTC; cdr3_aa: CSAPPAPGGSYEQYF
cdr3_length: 14; j_call: TRBJ2-3; clone_size: many; d_call: -; v_call: TRBV12-3/TRBV12-4; cdr3_nt: TGTGCCAGCAGTTTGGGGACACCACGGGATACGCAGTATTTT; cdr3_aa: CASSLGTPRDTQYF
cdr3_length: 13; j_call: TRBJ1-4; clone_size: many; d_call: -; v_call: TRBV12-3/TRBV12-4; cdr3_nt: TGTGCCAGCAGTTTGACGGGAAATGAAAAACTGTTTTTT; cdr3_aa: CASSLTGNEKLFF
cdr3_length: 11; j_call: TRBJ2-1; clone_size: -; d_call: -; v_call: TRBV27; cdr3_nt: TGTGCCAGCAGAACGGCCAATGAGCAGTTCTTC; cdr3_aa: CASRTANEQFF
cdr3_length: 15; j_call: TRBJ1-5; clone_size: -; d_call: -; v_call: TRBV7-6; cdr3_nt: TGTGCCAGCAGCTTATTTTCGGGGGGCAATCAGCCCCAGCATTTT; cdr3_aa: CASSLFSGGNQPQHF
cdr3_length: 15; j_call: TRBJ2-3; clone_size: many; d_call: -; v_call: TRBV12-3/TRBV12-4; cdr3_nt: TGTGCCAGCAGTCGAATCCGACAGCCCCCAGATACGCAGTATTTT; cdr3_aa: CASSRIRQPPDTQYF
cdr3_length: 13; j_call: TRBJ2-7; clone_size: many; d_call: -; v_call: TRBV12-3/TRBV12-4; cdr3_nt: TGTGCCAGCAGTTTTGGGGCATCCTACGAGCAGTACTTC; cdr3_aa: CASSFGASYEQYF
cdr3_length: 17; j_call: TRBJ2-3; clone_size: few; d_call: -; v_call: TRBV27; cdr3_nt: TGTGCCAGCAGTTTAGAGGGGTACGGCTCCAGCACAGATACGCAGTATTTT; cdr3_aa: CASSLEGYGSSTDTQYF
cdr3_length: 17; j_call: TRBJ2-1; clone_size: many; d_call: -; v_call: TRBV7-9; cdr3_nt: TGTGCCAGCAGCTCCAACGGGGACCCCTCAATTGTGGATGAGCAGTTCTTC; cdr3_aa: CASSSNGDPSIVDEQFF
cdr3_length: 16; j_call: TRBJ2-1; clone_size: few; d_call: TRBD1; v_call: TRBV11-1; cdr3_nt: TGTGCCAGCAGCCCCCGTTCGACAGGGGGCCGGAATGAGCAGTTCTTC; cdr3_aa: CASSPRSTGGRNEQFF
cdr3_length: 15; j_call: TRBJ2-1; clone_size: many; d_call: -; v_call: TRBV12-1; cdr3_nt: TGTGCCAGCAGCTCACCGGGACTAGTTCGCGATGAGCAGTTCTTC; cdr3_aa: CASSSPGLVRDEQFF
cdr3_length: 13; j_call: TRBJ2-1; clone_size: many; d_call: TRBD2; v_call: TRBV12-3/TRBV12-4; cdr3_nt: TGTGCCAGCAGAATGGGGACTAGCAATGAGCAGTTCTTC; cdr3_aa: CASRMGTSNEQFF
cdr3_length: 12; j_call: TRBJ2-2; clone_size: many; d_call: -; v_call: TRBV12-3/TRBV12-4; cdr3_nt: TGTGCCAGCTGCTGGGACACCGGGGAGCTGTTTTTT; cdr3_aa: CASCWDTGELFF
cdr3_length: 14; j_call: TRBJ2-5; clone_size: many; d_call: -; v_call: TRBV12-3/TRBV12-4; cdr3_nt: TGTGCCAGCAGTCTAGGGGACTGGAAAGAGACCCAGTACTTC; cdr3_aa: CASSLGDWKETQYF
cdr3_length: 17; j_call: TRBJ1-1; clone_size: -; d_call: -; v_call: TRBV24-1; cdr3_nt: TGTGCCACCAGTGGCGTCCGGGAGCGAGGGTTAGGGACTGAAGCTTTCTTT; cdr3_aa: CATSGVRERGLGTEAFF
cdr3_length: 16; j_call: TRBJ1-3; clone_size: many; d_call: -; v_call: TRBV28; cdr3_nt: TGTGCCAGCAGCCATAGTCCTTGGTCCGCTGGAAACACCATATATTTT; cdr3_aa: CASSHSPWSAGNTIYF
cdr3_length: 15; j_call: TRBJ2-2; clone_size: many; d_call: TRBD2; v_call: TRBV29-1; cdr3_nt: TGCAGCGTTGAGCGACTAGCAGAGAACACCGGGGAGCTGTTTTTT; cdr3_aa: CSVERLAENTGELFF
cdr3_length: 18; j_call: TRBJ2-2; clone_size: -; d_call: TRBD2; v_call: TRBV5-5; cdr3_nt: TGTGCCAGCAGCTTGTTACTAGCGGGAGGGCCGGGGACCGGGGAGCTGTTTTTT; cdr3_aa: CASSLLLAGGPGTGELFF
cdr3_length: 16; j_call: TRBJ2-3; clone_size: -; d_call: -; v_call: TRBV5-1; cdr3_nt: TGCGCCAGCAGCTTGGGAGACTTCCCCCAATCAGATACGCAGTATTTT; cdr3_aa: CASSLGDFPQSDTQYF
cdr3_length: 18; j_call: TRBJ2-1; clone_size: many; d_call: TRBD2; v_call: TRBV5-1; cdr3_nt: TGCGCCAGCAGCCCAGAGATGGGTCTAGCGGGAGTCGTGAATGAGCAGTTCTTC; cdr3_aa: CASSPEMGLAGVVNEQFF
cdr3_length: 13; j_call: TRBJ2-2; clone_size: many; d_call: TRBD1; v_call: TRBV4-1; cdr3_nt: TGCGCCAGCAGGGGACAGGACACCGGGGAGCTGTTTTTT; cdr3_aa: CASRGQDTGELFF
cdr3_length: 15; j_call: TRBJ2-1; clone_size: -; d_call: TRBD2; v_call: TRBV20-1; cdr3_nt: TGCAGTGCTGAACCTCCGGGACTAACCTACAATGAGCAGTTCTTC; cdr3_aa: CSAEPPGLTYNEQFF
cdr3_length: 14; j_call: TRBJ2-3; clone_size: many; d_call: TRBD1; v_call: TRBV11-2; cdr3_nt: TGTGCCAGCAGCCAGGGACAGCTCACAGATACGCAGTATTTT; cdr3_aa: CASSQGQLTDTQYF
cdr3_length: 14; j_call: TRBJ2-1; clone_size: many; d_call: -; v_call: TRBV27; cdr3_nt: TGTGCCAGCAGTGAACAAAGCTCCTACAATGAGCAGTTCTTC; cdr3_aa: CASSEQSSYNEQFF
cdr3_length: 14; j_call: TRBJ2-3; clone_size: few; d_call: TRBD2; v_call: TRBV10-3; cdr3_nt: TGTGCCATTAGGCGGGAGCCGAGGTCAGATACGCAGTATTTT; cdr3_aa: CAIRREPRSDTQYF
cdr3_length: 13; j_call: TRBJ2-3; clone_size: many; d_call: -; v_call: TRBV6-2/TRBV6-3; cdr3_nt: TGTGCCAGCAGTCTAGCCATGGACGGTACGCAGTATTTT; cdr3_aa: CASSLAMDGTQYF
cdr3_length: 13; j_call: TRBJ2-1; clone_size: many; d_call: TRBD1; v_call: TRBV28; cdr3_nt: TGTGCCAGCGCTGGACAGGCCTACAATGAGCAGTTCTTC; cdr3_aa: CASAGQAYNEQFF
cdr3_length: 17; j_call: TRBJ2-1; clone_size: few; d_call: -; v_call: TRBV24-1; cdr3_nt: TGTGCCACCAGTGACCGGCCCGTGTCCCGCTGGGGGAATGAGCAGTTCTTC; cdr3_aa: CATSDRPVSRWGNEQFF
cdr3_length: 11; j_call: TRBJ2-1; clone_size: many; d_call: -; v_call: TRBV4-1; cdr3_nt: TGCGCCAGCAGCATTAGCGGAGAGCAGTTCTTC; cdr3_aa: CASSISGEQFF
cdr3_length: 18; j_call: TRBJ1-4; clone_size: many; d_call: -; v_call: TRBV5-1; cdr3_nt: TGCGCCAGCAGCGTGGACAGCCCGGATCAGGCAACTAATGAAAAACTGTTTTTT; cdr3_aa: CASSVDSPDQATNEKLFF
cdr3_length: 13; j_call: TRBJ2-7; clone_size: many; d_call: TRBD1; v_call: TRBV5-1; cdr3_nt: TGCGCCAGCAGGCCGGGACAGGACTACGAGCAGTACTTC; cdr3_aa: CASRPGQDYEQYF
cdr3_length: 11; j_call: TRBJ1-2; clone_size: many; d_call: -; v_call: TRBV29-1; cdr3_nt: TGCAGCGTTGCCGGCGGTCCCGGGGACACCTTC; cdr3_aa: CSVAGGPGDTF